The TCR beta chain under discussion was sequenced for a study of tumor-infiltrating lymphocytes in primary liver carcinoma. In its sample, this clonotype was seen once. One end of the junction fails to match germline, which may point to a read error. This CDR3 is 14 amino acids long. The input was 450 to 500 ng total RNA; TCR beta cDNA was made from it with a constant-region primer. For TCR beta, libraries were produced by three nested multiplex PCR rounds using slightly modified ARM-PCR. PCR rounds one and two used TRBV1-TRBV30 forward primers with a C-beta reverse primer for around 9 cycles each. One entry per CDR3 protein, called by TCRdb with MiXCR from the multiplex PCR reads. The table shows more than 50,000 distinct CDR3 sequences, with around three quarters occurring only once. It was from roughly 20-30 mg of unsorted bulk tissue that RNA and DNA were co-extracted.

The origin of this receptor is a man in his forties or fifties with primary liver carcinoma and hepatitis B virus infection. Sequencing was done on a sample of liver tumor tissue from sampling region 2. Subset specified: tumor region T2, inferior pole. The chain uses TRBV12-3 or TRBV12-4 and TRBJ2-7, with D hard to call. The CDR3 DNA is TGTGCCAACAGTTTAGGGATGGGCTCCTACGAGCAGTACTTC. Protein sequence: CANSLGMGSYEQYF.